Shown below are 25 T cell receptor beta chains from a single sample sequenced in a study of T cell clonality in common variable immunodeficiency. Repertoires were generated with immunoSEQ multiplex PCR, while TCRdb's copy carries only in-frame clones and drops some. There are 50,000 to 65,000 clones in the sample, none observed a single time. Sequenced: peripheral blood mononuclear cells. Receptors originate from a person aged 18 to 75 in good health.

This clone has a count of ten or more. The read ends 3 residues shy of where the CDR3 ends; the end is completed using the germline J gene. V gene TRBV2 combines with J gene TRBJ1-6; the D is unclear. The germline gives CDR1 SNHLY, CDR2 FYNNEI. V was trimmed by 6 bases and J by 7 bases, leaving 16 bases between them. The CDR3 sequence is 15 residues long. This chain's CDR3 is CASSPSAEINSPLHF. The sequenced CDR3 bases are TGTGCCAGCAGCCCCTCTGCGGAAATCAATTCACCC.

This clone was detected ten times or more. With the read ending 3 residues before the CDR3 end, the germline J gene is used to fill in that end. V is TRBV19 and J is TRBJ2-4; unclear D gene. The V gene lost 0 bases and the J gene lost 0 bases, with 9 bases spanning the gap. The CDR3 consists of 16 residues. Germline-derived CDR1 and CDR2 are LNHDA and SQIVND (reference sequence). The DNA read from the CDR3 is TGTGCCAGTAGTATAGATGCGCGTCTAGCCAAAAACATT. This sequence encodes CASSIDARLAKNI. The complete CDR3 reads CASSIDARLAKNIQYF.

This clone was seen at least ten times. Read coverage stops 3 residues before the CDR3 terminus; the germline J gene supplies the remainder. The chain recombines TRBV20-1 with TRBJ2-5; D not certain. V lost 0 bases to trimming and J lost 5 bases, with 10 bases between them. CDR1 is DFQATT and CDR2 is SNEGSKA in the germline V gene (reference sequence). The CDR3 runs 13 residues. CDR3 amino acids: CSAREPAMETQYF. The sequenced CDR3 bases are TGCAGTGCTAGAGAACCAGCGATGGAGACC.

This clone appeared many times. The CDR3 is cut off 3 residues early in the read; its end comes from the germline J gene. V gene TRBV20-1 combines with J gene TRBJ1-1; D may be TRBD1 (6 bases). The CDR3 runs 14 residues. Germline V gives CDR1 DFQATT, CDR2 SNEGSKA (reference sequence). The V gene lost 0 bases and the J gene lost 4 bases, with 12 bases spanning the gap. The DNA read from the CDR3 is TGCAGTGCTAGAGAGGGACGAGGGGGCACTGAA. It is translated as CSAREGRGGTE. The entire CDR3 sequence reads CSAREGRGGTEAFF.

This clone was detected ten times or more. The read terminates 3 residues before the CDR3 end, so the remaining end is supplied by the germline J gene. This chain links TRBV2 with TRBJ2-5, with 9 bases matching TRBD1. The V and J ends lost 7 bases and 0 bases, in that order; junction bases with no gene match: 3. Germline lookup yields CDR1 SNHLY and CDR2 FYNNEI. The CDR3 contains 14 residues. The CDR3 bases that were read are TGTGCCAGCACCGGGGACAGGGACCAAGAGACC. Translated, it gives CASTGDRDQET. The complete CDR3 reads CASTGDRDQETQYF.

In this sample, this clone turned up many times. The read gets to within 3 residues of the CDR3 end, and the germline J gene fills in the rest. The chain combines TRBV7-9 with TRBJ2-5; 7 bases line up with TRBD1. The CDR3 is 14 residues long. The germline V gene has CDR1 SEHNR and CDR2 FQNEAQ (reference sequence). V was clipped by 4 bases and J by 4 bases; unmatched bases: 6. The part of the CDR3 DNA that was read is TGTGCCAGCAGCTCAGAAGACAGGGTAGAGACC. Protein: CASSSEDRVET. The full CDR3 protein reads CASSSEDRVETQYF. Filled out from reference TRBV7-9 and TRBJ2-5, the complete variable domain reads DTGVSQNPRHKITKRGQNVTFRCDPISEHNRLYWYRQTLGQGPEFLTYFQNEAQLEKSRLLSDRFSAERPKGSFSTLEIQRTEQGDSAMYLCASSSEDRVETQYFGPGTRLLVL.

This clone was counted ten times or more. The read gets to within 3 residues of the CDR3 end, and the germline J gene fills in the rest. The chain recombines TRBV7-9 with TRBJ1-2, with D uncertain. Germline V gene sequence: CDR1 SEHNR, CDR2 FQNEAQ (reference sequence). Trimming cost V 1 base and J 5 bases, with 8 bases left between them. The CDR3 covers 13 residues. CDR3 bases read: TGTGCCAGCAGCTTAGTAGTCGGTTATGGC. This translates into CASSLVVGYG. The entire CDR3 reads CASSLVVGYGYTF.

This clone has a count of ten or more. Sequencing ends 3 residues short of the CDR3 end; the germline J gene provides the rest. V and J are TRBV7-8 and TRBJ1-1; the D gene is possibly TRBD1 (6 bases). Germline V gene data show CDR1 as SGHVS and CDR2 as FQNEAQ. This CDR3 has 15 residues. Trimming removed 3 bases from V and 1 base from J, with 12 bases in between. CDR3 bases read: TGTGCCAGCAGCTTCCAGGGGCAGGCGAACACTGAA. It translates to CASSFQGQANTE. The entire CDR3 is CASSFQGQANTEAFF.

The sample holds many counts of this clone. The read is 3 residues too short to cover the CDR3 end, so that end is filled in from the germline J gene. This chain connects TRBV11-2 to TRBJ1-1; no firm D call. Germline V gene data show CDR1 as SGHAT and CDR2 as FQNNGV. V lost 5 bases and J lost 6, with 10 bases in between. The CDR3 length is 12 residues. The covered CDR3 bases are TGTGCCAGCAGCACCATTGGCCCTGAA. Translation gives CASSTIGPE. The CDR3 in full is CASSTIGPEAFF.

This clone was seen ten or more times. The DNA ends 3 residues before the CDR3 does, and the rest of the CDR3 is filled in from the germline J gene. The chain carries TRBV2 and TRBJ2-2; D perhaps matches TRBD1 (5 bases). The CDR3 is 12 amino acids. Germline V CDR1 and CDR2: SNHLY, FYNNEI. CDR3 sequence: CASSPQQDELFF. Partial CDR3 DNA: TGTGCCAGCAGTCCCCAACAGGACGAG. Combining the CDR3 with reference TRBV2 and TRBJ2-2 gives the whole variable domain EPEVTQTPSHQVTQMGQEVILRCVPISNHLYFYWYRQILGQKVEFLVSFYNNEISEKSEIFDDQFSVERPDGSNFTLKIRSTKLEDSAMYFCASSPQQDELFFGEGSRLTVL.

This clone showed up many times. Read data end 3 residues before the CDR3 end; the end is taken from the germline J gene. The genes are TRBV20-1 and TRBJ2-3, with unresolved D. Germline CDR1 reads DFQATT; CDR2 reads SNEGSKA (reference sequence). Trimming left V 6 bases short and J 6 bases short, with 19 bases between. This CDR3 has 14 amino acids. CDR3 DNA (partial): TGCAGTGCAACCAACCGGCAAGCCGGGGATACG. Translation gives CSATNRQAGDT. The full CDR3 is CSATNRQAGDTQYF.

This clone appeared many times. The read finishes 3 residues shy of the CDR3 end, and the germline J gene is used to complete it. This chain links TRBV28 with TRBJ2-7; D is possibly TRBD2 (6 bases). V was shortened by 2 bases and J by 3 bases, with 14 bases between the two germline ends. This CDR3 has 15 residues. Germline values: CDR1 MDHEN, CDR2 SYDVKM. The CDR3 here is CASSLRAAGIYEQYF. The CDR3 bases that were read are TGTGCCAGCAGTTTAAGAGCGGCGGGAATCTACGAG.

Points on this clone: The read falls 3 residues short of the CDR3 end, and the missing part is taken from the germline J gene. The rearrangement uses TRBV18 and TRBJ2-4; 8 nucleotides match TRBD1. The CDR3 contains 16 residues. Germline values: CDR1 KGHSH, CDR2 LQKENI. V was clipped by 4 bases and J by 1 base; unmatched bases: 6. The CDR3 bases that were read are TGTGCCAGCTCACGAACAGGGACAGGCGCCAAAAACATT. Protein: CASSRTGTGAKNI. The complete CDR3 sequence is CASSRTGTGAKNIQYF.

This clone appeared many times. Coverage ceases 3 residues before the CDR3 finishes, and the germline J gene fills in the end. V usage is TRBV5-6 and J usage is TRBJ1-1; possibly TRBD1 for D (5 bases). The V end lost 0 bases, the J end lost 1 base, and 7 bases lay between the germline ends. This CDR3 is built from 14 residues. Germline lookup yields CDR1 SGHDT and CDR2 YYEEEE. The covered CDR3 bases are TGTGCCAGCAGCTTGGCCGGGGGGAACACTGAA. Translating gives CASSLAGGNTE. The full CDR3 is CASSLAGGNTEAFF.

The table lists this clone with many counts. The observed sequence ends 3 residues before the CDR3 terminus, with the missing tail filled in from the germline J gene. V is TRBV2 and J is TRBJ2-5; 7 positions agree with TRBD1. After removal of 5 bases from V and 3 bases from J, the junction contained 3 bases not matched to a gene. Looked up from germline, CDR1 is SNHLY and CDR2 is FYNNEI. There are 13 residues in the CDR3. CDR3 loop: CASSSQGEETQYF. The CDR3 DNA, read in part, is TGTGCCAGCAGTTCCCAGGGGGAAGAGACC.

As concerns this clone: The CDR3 goes on 3 residues after the read ends, and that part is filled in from the germline J gene. The chain employs TRBV19 and TRBJ1-2, with 9 bases aligning to TRBD1. CDR1 is LNHDA and CDR2 is SQIVND in the germline V gene (reference sequence). This CDR3 spans 14 amino acids. CDR3 DNA, as far as it was read: TGTGCCAGTAGCAGGACAGGGGAGACAGATACC. This translates into CASSRTGETDT. The entire CDR3 sequence reads CASSRTGETDTYTF.

This clone was seen many times. The read gets to within 3 residues of the CDR3 end, and the germline J gene fills in the rest. The V and J genes are TRBV7-9 and TRBJ1-2, with TRBD1 identical over 9 bases. Germline V gene data show CDR1 as SEHNR and CDR2 as FQNEAQ (reference sequence). This CDR3 contains 13 residues. The chain's CDR3 is CASSSGDREGYTF. The DNA read from the CDR3 is TGTGCCAGTAGCAGCGGGGACAGGGAAGGC.

This clone showed up many times. The read halts 3 residues ahead of the CDR3 end, with the missing end drawn from the germline J gene. The gene calls are TRBV5-1 and TRBJ1-1, with no clear D. The CDR3 runs to 14 residues. Germline-derived CDR1 and CDR2 are SGHRS and YFSETQ. With 0 bases removed from V and 2 bases from J, the gap between germline ends came to 8 bases. The part of the CDR3 DNA that was read is TGCGCCAGCAGCTTGGAAGGGCGAAACACTGAA. Translating it yields CASSLEGRNTE. The complete CDR3 protein is CASSLEGRNTEAFF. Together with reference TRBV5-1 and TRBJ1-1, the CDR3 gives the full variable domain: KAGVTQTPRYLIKTRGQQVTLSCSPISGHRSVSWYQQTPGQGLQFLFEYFSETQRNKGNFPGRFSGRQFSNSRSEMNVSTLELGDSALYLCASSLEGRNTEAFFGQGTRLTVV.

This clone was found many times. The read ends 3 residues before the CDR3 terminus; that terminus is restored from the germline J gene. This chain links TRBV29-1 with TRBJ2-3, with D perhaps matching TRBD2 (5 bases). Germline V gene lookup returns CDR1 SQVTM and CDR2 ANQGSEA. CDR3 size: 11 residues. The part of the CDR3 DNA that was read is TGCAGCGTTGGTTCCGGGGAGACG. Its translation: CSVGSGET. The entire CDR3 reads CSVGSGETQYF.

This clone was seen at least ten times. The DNA ends 3 residues before the CDR3 does, and the rest of the CDR3 is filled in from the germline J gene. The rearrangement joins TRBV5-4 to TRBJ1-6; possibly TRBD1 for D (5 bases). V lost 2 bases and J 7 bases, leaving 16 bases between the germline ends. The CDR3 is 16 amino acids. Per germline, CDR1 SGHNT and CDR2 YYREEE (reference sequence). The part of the CDR3 DNA that was read is TGTGCCAGCAGCTTAGAAAGGGGTCAAGGGAATTCACCC. Its translation is CASSLERGQGNSP. The full CDR3 protein is CASSLERGQGNSPLHF.

Of note for this clone: The CDR3 is cut off 3 residues early in the read; its end comes from the germline J gene. This sequence joins TRBV10-3 and TRBJ1-6; possible D gene TRBD1, 6 bases. In germline, CDR1 is ENHRY, CDR2 SYGVKD. The CDR3 extends over 15 amino acids. Trimming left V 0 bases short and J 8 bases short, with 11 bases between. CDR3 DNA (partial): TGTGCCATCAGTGAGTCGGGACACAGAGATTCACCC. Translating it yields CAISESGHRDSP. The whole CDR3 sequence reads CAISESGHRDSPLHF.

In its sample, this clone was seen many times. The read halts 3 residues ahead of the CDR3 end, with the missing end drawn from the germline J gene. J is TRBJ2-1 and V is TRBV7-9, with D tentatively TRBD1 (5 bases). V was cut by 6 bases and J by 7 bases, with 19 bases left in between. Germline V gene sequence: CDR1 SEHNR, CDR2 FQNEAQ (reference sequence). This CDR3 has 15 residues. The CDR3 loop reads CASSFQGIPPNEQFF. The part of the CDR3 DNA that was read is TGTGCCAGCAGTTTTCAGGGCATTCCCCCTAATGAG.

To note about this clone: Read sequence stops 3 residues before the CDR3 end, and the germline J gene provides the missing end. The rearrangement joins TRBV7-9 to TRBJ2-4; maybe TRBD1 (5 bases). The CDR3 is 11 amino acids. CDR1 SEHNR and CDR2 FQNEAQ come from the germline V gene (reference sequence). The CDR3 reads CASSLAGFQYF. CDR3 DNA (partial): TGTGCCAGCAGCTTGGCAGGGTTT.

This clone was recorded at least ten times. The observed sequence ends 3 residues before the CDR3 terminus, with the missing tail filled in from the germline J gene. The V and J genes are TRBV4-1 and TRBJ2-5; D is perhaps TRBD2 (5 bases). The CDR3 is 17 amino acids. V lost 0 bases and J lost 2, with 16 bases in between. Germline V CDR1 and CDR2: MGHRA, YSYEKL. The DNA read from the CDR3 is TGCGCCAGCAGCCAAGATCGACTACAAACTTATCAAGAGACC. Protein: CASSQDRLQTYQET. The complete CDR3 protein is CASSQDRLQTYQETQYF.

This clone has a count of ten or more. The read stops 3 residues short of the end of the CDR3; the missing end is completed from the germline J gene. The V gene is TRBV2, the J gene TRBJ2-5, with 7 bases matching TRBD2. This CDR3 region has 15 residues. Germline V gene lookup returns CDR1 SNHLY and CDR2 FYNNEI. V lost 6 bases, J lost 5 bases, and 12 bases stayed unmatched. The CDR3 protein is CASRYSGTYRETQYF. The DNA read from the CDR3 is TGTGCCAGCAGGTACAGCGGGACGTACCGGGAGACC.